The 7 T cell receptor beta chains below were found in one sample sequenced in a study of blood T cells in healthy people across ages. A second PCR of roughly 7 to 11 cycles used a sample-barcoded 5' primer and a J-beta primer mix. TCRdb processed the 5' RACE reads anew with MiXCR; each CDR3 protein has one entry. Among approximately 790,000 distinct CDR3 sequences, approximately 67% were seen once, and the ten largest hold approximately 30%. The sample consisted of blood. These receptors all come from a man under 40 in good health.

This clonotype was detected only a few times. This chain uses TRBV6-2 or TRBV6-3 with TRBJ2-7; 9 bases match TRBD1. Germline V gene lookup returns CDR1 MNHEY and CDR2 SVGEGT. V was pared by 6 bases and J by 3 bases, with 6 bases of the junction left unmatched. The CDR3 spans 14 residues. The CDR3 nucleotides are TGTGCCAGCAGGACCGGGACAGGGCTCTACGAGCAGTACTTC. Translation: CASRTGTGLYEQYF.

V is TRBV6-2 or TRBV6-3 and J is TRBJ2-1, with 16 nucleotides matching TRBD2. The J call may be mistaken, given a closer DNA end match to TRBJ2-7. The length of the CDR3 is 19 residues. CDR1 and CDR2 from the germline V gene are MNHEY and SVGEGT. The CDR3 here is CASSPGTSGGASSYNEQYF. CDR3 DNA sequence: TGTGCCAGCAGTCCCGGGACTAGCGGGGGGGCTAGCTCCTACAATGAGCAGTACTTC.

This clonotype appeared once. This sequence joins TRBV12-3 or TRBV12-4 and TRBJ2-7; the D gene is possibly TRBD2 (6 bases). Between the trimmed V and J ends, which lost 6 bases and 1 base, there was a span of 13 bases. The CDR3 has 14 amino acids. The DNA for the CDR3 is TGTGCCAGCAGCATTGGCCGGGGGTCCTACGAGCAGTACTTC. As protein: CASSIGRGSYEQYF.

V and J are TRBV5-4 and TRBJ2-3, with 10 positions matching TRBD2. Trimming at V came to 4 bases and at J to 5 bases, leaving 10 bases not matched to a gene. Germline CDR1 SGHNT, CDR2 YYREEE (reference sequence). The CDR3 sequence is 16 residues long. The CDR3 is CASSPRTSGVEDTQYF. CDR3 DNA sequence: TGTGCCAGCAGCCCCCGAACTAGCGGGGTTGAAGATACGCAGTATTTT. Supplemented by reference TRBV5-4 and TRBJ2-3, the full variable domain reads ETGVTQSPTHLIKTRGQQVTLRCSSQSGHNTVSWYQQALGQGPQFIFQYYREEENGRGNFPPRFSGLQFPNYSSELNVNALELDDSALYLCASSPRTSGVEDTQYFGPGTRLTVL.

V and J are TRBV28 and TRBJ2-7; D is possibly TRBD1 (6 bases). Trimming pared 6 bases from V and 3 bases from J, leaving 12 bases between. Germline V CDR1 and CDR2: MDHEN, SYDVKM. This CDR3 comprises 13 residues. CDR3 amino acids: CASSRQVGYEQYF. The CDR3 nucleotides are TGTGCCAGCAGCCGACAGGTTGGCTACGAGCAGTACTTC.

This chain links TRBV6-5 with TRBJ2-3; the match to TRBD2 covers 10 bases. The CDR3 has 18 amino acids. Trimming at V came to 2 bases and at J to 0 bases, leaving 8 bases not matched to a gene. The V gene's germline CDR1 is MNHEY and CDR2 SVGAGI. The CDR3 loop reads CASSYGSSGGSSTDTQYF. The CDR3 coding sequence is TGTGCCAGCAGTTACGGGAGTAGCGGGGGGTCTAGCACAGATACGCAGTATTTT.

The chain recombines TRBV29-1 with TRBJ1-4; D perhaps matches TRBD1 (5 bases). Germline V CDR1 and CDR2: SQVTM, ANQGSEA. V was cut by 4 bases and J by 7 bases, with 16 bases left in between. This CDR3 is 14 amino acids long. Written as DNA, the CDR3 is TGCAGCGTTGGACGATCCGGGGCGAGTGAAAAACTGTTTTTT. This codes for CSVGRSGASEKLFF.